Listed below are T cell receptor beta chains from one sample, sequenced in a study of identical twins' blood T cells. TCRdb re-called the 5' RACE reads through MiXCR, storing one row per CDR3 protein. The sample lists hundreds of thousands of distinct CDR3 sequences, 28% occurring once. The material sequenced was PBMCs. The receptors originated from a woman between 18 and 50 years old in good health. Both conserved end residues are trimmed from each CDR3.

>TRBJ1-1|TRBV25-1
ASSSKPLWGRNTEAF
>TRBJ1-1|TRBV19
ASSIARDSTEAF
>TRBJ2-7|TRBV10-3
AISAGTGSYEQY
>TRBJ1-1|TRBV12-3/TRBV12-4
ASRLGLNTEAF
>TRBJ2-3|TRBV6-6
ASSRTPGTSGKGGTDTQY
>TRBJ2-7|TRBV7-9
DSSWDSSYEQY
>TRBJ2-2|TRBV7-9
ASSFRVTGELF
>TRBJ1-3|TRBV5-1
ASSLALEGLYRAENTIY
>TRBJ1-1|TRBV15
ATSSLGTGRSSTEAF
>TRBJ1-2|TRBV12-3/TRBV12-4
ASSSTGTLPGYT
>TRBJ1-2|TRBV7-8
ASSPRYIGTGSIRFGGYT
>TRBJ1-1|TRBV5-1
ASSLVRGDTEAF
>TRBJ1-1|TRBV19
ASQEWVGTEAF
>TRBJ2-3|TRBV20-1
SARGGTSRRDTQY
>TRBJ2-1|TRBV4-3
ASSQREHNEQF
>TRBJ2-7|TRBV6-2/TRBV6-3
ASKTAGTGRWQY
>TRBJ2-3|TRBV13
ASSLWARVDYTDTQY
>TRBJ1-1|TRBV7-2
ASSLNTMGPEAF
>TRBJ2-2|TRBV5-1
ASSLWAQGFRSVGELF
>TRBJ2-7|TRBV20-1
SAKTARVYEQY
>TRBJ1-4|TRBV20-1
SATLVPNEKLF
>TRBJ2-1|TRBV7-9
ASSLSETSGRPSLF
>TRBJ2-4|TRBV20-1
SASLAGLAKNIQY
>TRBJ2-2|TRBV29-1
SVGLPYTGELF
>TRBJ1-1|TRBV29-1
SVETWNTEAF
>TRBJ2-7|TRBV7-2
ASSFGSPGVYEQY
>TRBJ1-2|TRBV9
ASSVTSS
>TRBJ1-1|TRBV3-1
ASSQDTGTEAF
>TRBJ1-1|TRBV20-1
SARVNRGRQAYTEAF
>TRBJ1-1|TRBV18
ASSPASTYTEAF
>TRBJ1-6|TRBV20-1
SVSRTAPSPLH
>TRBJ1-4|TRBV6-5
ASSAQGATTNEKLF
>TRBJ1-3|TRBV5-1
ASSLGRNSGNTIY
>TRBJ1-1|TRBV5-1
ASSLRRETEAF
>TRBJ1-5|TRBV12-3/TRBV12-4
ASSPLTGKPQH
>TRBJ2-1|TRBV4-3
ASSQELAGPPEQF
>TRBJ2-3|TRBV12-3/TRBV12-4
ASSPTRDTQY
>TRBJ1-2|TRBV6-2/TRBV6-3
ATRVRDYGYT